These 3 T cell receptor beta chains originate from one sample sequenced in a study of T cell responses to AZD1222 COVID-19 vaccine. Data came from immunoSEQ multiplex PCR; TCRdb stores just in-frame clones and leaves some out. The table has about 200,000 clones, around 93% seen once. The sample in question was peripheral blood, obtained 28 days after the second AZD1222 dose. The receptor set was obtained from an adult who received the AZD1222 COVID-19 vaccine.

The chain joins TRBV5-1 to TRBJ2-3; 8 bases are a match to TRBD2. Germline V gene lookup returns CDR1 SGHRS and CDR2 YFSETQ. V dropped 5 bases and J dropped 6; count of bases not matched to a gene: 14. The CDR3 spans 16 residues. The CDR3 sequence: CASRVGTSLRSDTQYF. In nucleotides, the CDR3 is TGCGCCAGCAGAGTTGGGACTAGTCTACGGTCCGATACGCAGTATTTT.

V usage is TRBV5-1 and J usage is TRBJ2-1; 10 nucleotides match TRBD1. The CDR3 consists of 16 residues. V trimming: 1 base; J trimming: 6 bases; junction bases outside the gene matches: 7. Per germline, CDR1 SGHRS and CDR2 YFSETQ. The CDR3 DNA reads TGCGCCAGCAGCTTGTCGGGGACAGGGGTTATCAATGAGCAGTTCTTC. Residues: CASSLSGTGVINEQFF.

The V call is TRBV6-2 or TRBV6-3, the J call TRBJ1-5; the D gene is possibly TRBD1 (5 bases). The CDR3 is 17 residues long. The germline V gene has CDR1 MNHEY and CDR2 SVGEGT. V was shortened by 4 bases and J by 0 bases, with 16 bases between the two germline ends. CDR3 sequence: CASSFPRGGPSNQPQHF. The CDR3 DNA is TGTGCCAGCAGTTTCCCCCGTGGGGGACCTAGCAATCAGCCCCAGCATTTT.